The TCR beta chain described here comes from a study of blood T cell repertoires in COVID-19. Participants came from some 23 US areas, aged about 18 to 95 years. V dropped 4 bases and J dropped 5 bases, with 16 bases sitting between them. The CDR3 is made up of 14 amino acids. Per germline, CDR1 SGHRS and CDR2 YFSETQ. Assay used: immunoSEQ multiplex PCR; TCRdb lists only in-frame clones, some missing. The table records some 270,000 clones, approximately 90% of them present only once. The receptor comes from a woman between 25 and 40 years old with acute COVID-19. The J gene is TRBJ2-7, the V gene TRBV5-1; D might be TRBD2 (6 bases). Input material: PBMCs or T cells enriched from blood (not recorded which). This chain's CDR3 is CASSANLASDEQYF. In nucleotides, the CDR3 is TGCGCCAGCAGCGCCAACCTAGCGTCCGACGAGCAGTACTTC.